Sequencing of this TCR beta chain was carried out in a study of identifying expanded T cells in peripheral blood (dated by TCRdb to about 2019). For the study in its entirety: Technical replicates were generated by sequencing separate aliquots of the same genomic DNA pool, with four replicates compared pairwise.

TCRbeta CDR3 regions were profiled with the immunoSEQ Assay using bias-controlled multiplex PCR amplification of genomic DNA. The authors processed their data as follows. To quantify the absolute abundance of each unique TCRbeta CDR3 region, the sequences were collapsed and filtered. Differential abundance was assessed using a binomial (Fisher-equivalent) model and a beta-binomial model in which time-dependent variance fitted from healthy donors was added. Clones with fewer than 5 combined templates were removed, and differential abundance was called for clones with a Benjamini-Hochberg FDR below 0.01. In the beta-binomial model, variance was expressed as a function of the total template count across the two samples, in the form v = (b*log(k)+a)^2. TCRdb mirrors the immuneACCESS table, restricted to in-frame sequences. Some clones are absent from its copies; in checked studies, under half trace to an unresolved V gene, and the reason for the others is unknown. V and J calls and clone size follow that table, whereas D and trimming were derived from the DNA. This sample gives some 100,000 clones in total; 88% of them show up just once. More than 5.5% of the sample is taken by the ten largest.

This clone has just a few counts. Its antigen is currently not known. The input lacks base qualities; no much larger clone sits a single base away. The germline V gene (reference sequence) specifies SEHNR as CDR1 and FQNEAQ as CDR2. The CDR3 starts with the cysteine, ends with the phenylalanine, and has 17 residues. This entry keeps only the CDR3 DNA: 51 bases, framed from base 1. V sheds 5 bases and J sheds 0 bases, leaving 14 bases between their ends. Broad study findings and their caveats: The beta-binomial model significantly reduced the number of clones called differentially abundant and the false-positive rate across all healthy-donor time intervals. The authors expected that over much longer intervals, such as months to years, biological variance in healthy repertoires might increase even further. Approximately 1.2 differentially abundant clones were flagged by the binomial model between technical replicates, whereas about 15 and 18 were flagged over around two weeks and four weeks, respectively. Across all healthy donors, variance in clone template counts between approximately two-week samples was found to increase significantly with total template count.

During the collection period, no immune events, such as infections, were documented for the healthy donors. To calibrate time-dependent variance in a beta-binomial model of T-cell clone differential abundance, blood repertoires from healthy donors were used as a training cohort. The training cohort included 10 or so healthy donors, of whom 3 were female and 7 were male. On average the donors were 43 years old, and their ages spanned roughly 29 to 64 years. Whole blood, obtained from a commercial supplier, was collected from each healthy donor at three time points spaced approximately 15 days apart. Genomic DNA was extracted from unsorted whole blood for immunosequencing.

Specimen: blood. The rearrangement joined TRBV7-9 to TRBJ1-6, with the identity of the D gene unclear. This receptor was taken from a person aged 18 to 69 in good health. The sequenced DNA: TGTGCCAGCAGCCCCGTTGGAGCGAGCTCCTATAATTCACCCCTCCACTTT. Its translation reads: CASSPVGASSYNSPLHF.